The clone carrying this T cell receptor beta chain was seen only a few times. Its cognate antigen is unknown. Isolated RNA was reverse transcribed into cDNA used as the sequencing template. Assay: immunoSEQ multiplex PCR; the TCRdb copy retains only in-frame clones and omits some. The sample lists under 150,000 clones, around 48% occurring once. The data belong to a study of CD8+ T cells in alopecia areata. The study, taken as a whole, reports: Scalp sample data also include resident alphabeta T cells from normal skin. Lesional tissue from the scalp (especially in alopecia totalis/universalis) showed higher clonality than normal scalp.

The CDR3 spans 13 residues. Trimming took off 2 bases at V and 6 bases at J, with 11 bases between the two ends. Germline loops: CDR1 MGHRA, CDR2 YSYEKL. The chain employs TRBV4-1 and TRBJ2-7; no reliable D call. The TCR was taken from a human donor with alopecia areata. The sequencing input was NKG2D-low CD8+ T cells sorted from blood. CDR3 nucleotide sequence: TGCGCCAGCAGCCAACCTACGGTCGGCGAGCAGTACTTC. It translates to CASSQPTVGEQYF.